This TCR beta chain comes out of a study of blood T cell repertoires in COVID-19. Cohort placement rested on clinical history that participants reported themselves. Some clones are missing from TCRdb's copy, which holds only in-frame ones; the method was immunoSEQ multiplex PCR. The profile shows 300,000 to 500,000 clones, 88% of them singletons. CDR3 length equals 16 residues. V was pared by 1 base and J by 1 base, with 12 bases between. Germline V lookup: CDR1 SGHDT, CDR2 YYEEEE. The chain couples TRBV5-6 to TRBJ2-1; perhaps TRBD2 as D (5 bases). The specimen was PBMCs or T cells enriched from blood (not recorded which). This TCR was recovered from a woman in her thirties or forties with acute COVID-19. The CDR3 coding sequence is TGTGCCAGCAGCTTGTACGGCGGGTCATCCTACAATGAGCAGTTCTTC. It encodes CASSLYGGSSYNEQFF.